A single sample is the source of the 30 T cell receptor beta chains below, sequenced in a study of graft-versus-host responses after intestinal transplantation. TCRdb keeps only in-frame clones here, not all; method: immunoSEQ multiplex PCR. The table lists 15,000 to 20,000 clones, over 35% of them singletons. The material sequenced was alloreactive CD4+ T cells from a mixed lymphocyte reaction culture, taken before intestinal transplant. The subset here: CFSE-low proliferating T cells sorted from roughly six-day pre-transplant mixed lymphocyte reaction (GvH or HvG direction). All receptors derive from a human patient who received an intestinal transplant.

Only a few counts were recorded for this clone. The chain is built from TRBV15 and TRBJ2-2; perhaps TRBD1 as D (6 bases). The CDR3 loop spans 16 amino acids. The germline V and J ends were trimmed by 5 bases and 7 bases, with 20 bases remaining between them. CDR1 and CDR2 from the germline V gene are LNHNV and YYDKDF (reference sequence). CDR3 sequence reads: CATSSSPLNRVGELFF. CDR3 nucleotides: TGTGCCACCAGCTCGTCCCCCCTAAACAGGGTCGGGGAGCTGTTTTTT.

CDR3: CASSPDRGNTIYF. Here the CDR3 DNA reads TGTGCCAGCAGCCCGGACAGGGGAAACACCATATATTTT. This chain uses TRBV7-3 with TRBJ1-3; 7 nucleotides match TRBD1. CDR3 size: 13 residues. Germline-derived CDR1 and CDR2 are SGHTA and FQGTGA. After removal of 5 bases from V and 4 bases from J, the junction contained 2 bases not matched to a gene. The variable domain in full, completed from reference TRBV7-3 and TRBJ1-3, reads GAGVSQTPSNKVTEKGKYVELRCDPISGHTALYWYRQSLGQGPEFLIYFQGTGAADDSGLPNDRFFAVRPEGSVSTLKIQRTERGDSAVYLCASSPDRGNTIYFGEGSWLTVV.

This clone occurred a few times. The rearrangement links TRBV4-1 to TRBJ1-5; perhaps TRBD1 as D (5 bases). Germline CDR1 and CDR2: MGHRA and YSYEKL. V was pared by 2 bases and J by 5 bases, with 19 bases between. The CDR3 is 17 amino acids. The DNA for the CDR3 is TGCGCCAGCAGCCAATCCGGGGCCTTAGGACGGTATCAGCCCCAGCATTTT. As protein: CASSQSGALGRYQPQHF.

The V and J genes are TRBV5-1 and TRBJ2-2, with TRBD1 identical over 8 bases. This CDR3 is built from 14 residues. Germline lookup yields CDR1 SGHRS and CDR2 YFSETQ. The ends lost 4 bases at V and 6 bases at J; junction bases unmatched: 5. CDR3 sequence (DNA): TGCGCCAGCAGCCAGACAGGGGTATCCGGGGAGCTGTTTTTT. Amino acid sequence: CASSQTGVSGELFF.

This sequence joins TRBV5-8 and TRBJ2-6; D is ambiguous. Germline loops: CDR1 SGHTS, CDR2 YDEGEE. The CDR3 is made up of 14 amino acids. V dropped 1 base and J dropped 2 bases, with 4 bases sitting between them. The CDR3: CASSLRAGANVLTF. CDR3 sequence (DNA): TGTGCCAGCAGCTTGAGGGCTGGGGCCAACGTCCTGACTTTC.

This clone has only a few counts. The chain recombines TRBV5-1 with TRBJ1-2; 7 positions match TRBD1. CDR3 length equals 15 residues. Trimming at V came to 5 bases and at J to 4 bases, leaving 11 bases not matched to a gene. Looked up from germline, CDR1 is SGHRS and CDR2 is YFSETQ. In DNA form, the CDR3 reads TGCGCCAGCAGTTCCCACAGGGGAGGAGGCTATGGCTACACCTTC. Its translation is CASSSHRGGGYGYTF.

The chain uses TRBV5-1 and TRBJ1-1, with D possibly being TRBD1 (6 bases). This CDR3 is 14 amino acids long. Germline V lookup: CDR1 SGHRS, CDR2 YFSETQ. V shed 5 bases and J shed 0 bases, with 11 bases lying between them. The CDR3 region is CASRGGNMNTEAFF. The CDR3 DNA reads as TGCGCCAGCAGAGGGGGGAACATGAACACTGAAGCTTTCTTT.

The chain carries TRBV6-1 and TRBJ2-7; 9 bases align to TRBD1. The CDR3 has 15 residues. Trimming took 4 bases from V and 3 from J; bases not matched to a gene: 7. Germline assignment: CDR1 MNHNS and CDR2 SASEGT. The CDR3 loop reads CASSVRGQGGYEQYF. The CDR3, as DNA: TGTGCCAGCAGTGTACGGGGACAGGGAGGCTACGAGCAGTACTTC.

The table lists this clone with a count of one. This chain links TRBV6-5 with TRBJ1-1, with a tentative D call TRBD1 (5 bases). Trimming stripped 3 bases from V and 2 bases from J, with 13 bases between. CDR3 length equals 15 residues. Germline V gene lookup returns CDR1 MNHEY and CDR2 SVGAGI. The CDR3 DNA reads as TGTGCCAGCAGTTATGGGCTAGGGGTCAACACTGAAGCTTTCTTT. As protein: CASSYGLGVNTEAFF.

This CDR3 is CASSSFGAGGTETQYF. The CDR3 DNA sequence: TGCGCCAGCAGCTCCTTCGGGGCAGGGGGGACTGAGACCCAGTACTTC. The chain is built from TRBV5-1 and TRBJ2-5; D perhaps matches TRBD1 (7 bases). CDR1 is SGHRS, CDR2 YFSETQ, per germline. V gave up 3 bases and J gave up 5 bases, with 20 bases separating them. There are 16 residues in the CDR3.

The chain employs TRBV9 and TRBJ2-3; TRBD2 matches 9 bases. Germline V gene sequence: CDR1 SGDLS, CDR2 YYNGEE. The CDR3 has 16 residues. V trimming: 2 bases; J trimming: 6 bases; junction bases outside the gene matches: 10. The CDR3 spells CASSVLSTAGGDTQYF. DNA of the CDR3: TGTGCCAGCAGCGTTCTATCGACCGCGGGGGGGGATACGCAGTATTTT.

This clone was counted between two and nine times. The V gene is TRBV19, the J gene TRBJ1-1; D may be TRBD1 (5 bases). The V end lost 7 bases, the J end lost 1 base, and 25 bases lay between the germline ends. Germline V lookup: CDR1 LNHDA, CDR2 SQIVND (reference sequence). CDR3 length: 18 residues. This CDR3 is CASTPLRDSGRRNTEAFF. CDR3 coding DNA: TGTGCCAGTACCCCTCTTAGGGACTCCGGGCGGCGGAACACTGAAGCTTTCTTT. Drawing the rest from reference TRBV19 and TRBJ1-1, the complete variable domain is DGGITQSPKYLFRKEGQNVTLSCEQNLNHDAMYWYRQDPGQGLRLIYYSQIVNDFQKGDIAEGYSVSREKKESFPLTVTSAQKNPTAFYLCASTPLRDSGRRNTEAFFGQGTRLTVV.

This clone was detected a few times. The gene calls are TRBV19 and TRBJ1-6; D is unclear. Looked up from germline, CDR1 is LNHDA and CDR2 is SQIVND (reference sequence). The V gene lost 7 bases and the J gene lost 7 bases, with 14 bases spanning the gap. The CDR3 contains 14 residues. CDR3 amino acids: CASKLRDLNSPLHF. The DNA of the CDR3 is TGTGCCAGTAAACTCAGAGACCTAAATTCACCCCTCCACTTT.

This clone was detected a few times. The DNA for the CDR3 is TGTGCCAGCAGCCGACTGGCTTCCTACGAGCAGTACTTC. It is translated as CASSRLASYEQYF. This sequence joins TRBV7-2 and TRBJ2-7; D uncertain. The length of the CDR3 is 13 residues. The V and J ends lost 5 bases and 1 base respectively, with 9 bases between them. CDR1 is SGHTA and CDR2 is FQGNSA in the germline V gene.

This chain uses TRBV9 with TRBJ1-4, with D unresolved. Germline assignment: CDR1 SGDLS and CDR2 YYNGEE. The V end lost 4 bases, the J end lost 8 bases, and 18 bases lay between the germline ends. The CDR3 extends over 15 amino acids. As DNA, the CDR3 is TGTGCCAGCAGCCTAGAGGGTGGACGGAGCGAAAAACTGTTTTTT. Residues: CASSLEGGRSEKLFF.

This clone was seen only a few times. The gene calls are TRBV2 and TRBJ2-7; perhaps TRBD1 as D (6 bases). Germline V gene sequence: CDR1 SNHLY, CDR2 FYNNEI. Trimming removed 7 bases from V and 4 bases from J, with 17 bases in between. The CDR3 loop spans 14 amino acids. The CDR3 reads CASILGTRGYEQYF. Here the CDR3 DNA reads TGTGCCAGCATTTTAGGGACAAGAGGTTACGAGCAGTACTTC.

This clone turned up a few times. The chain uses TRBV6-5 and TRBJ1-1; TRBD1 might be the D (5 bases). Trimming shortened V by 6 bases and J by 11 bases, and 10 bases separated the two germline ends. CDR1 is MNHEY, CDR2 SVGAGI, per germline. The CDR3 totals 10 residues. CDR3 sequence: CASRRTWAFF. The DNA for the CDR3 is TGTGCCAGCAGGAGGACATGGGCTTTCTTT.

The rearrangement joins TRBV12-5 to TRBJ1-2; TRBD1 might be the D (6 bases). Trimming pared 4 bases from V and 3 bases from J, leaving 18 bases between. From germline, CDR1 is LGHNT and CDR2 FRNRAP. The CDR3 consists of 16 residues. CDR3 bases: TGTGCTAGTGGTTACCCCCAGGGGACTTCCTACTATGGCTACACCTTC. Its translation: CASGYPQGTSYYGYTF.

The V and J genes are TRBV5-1 and TRBJ2-3, with 10 bases lining up with TRBD2. The CDR3 covers 17 residues. The J segment lost 0 bases and the V segment lost 1 base, leaving 5 bases of the junction unmatched. Per the germline V gene, CDR1 is SGHRS and CDR2 is YFSETQ. Written as DNA, the CDR3 is TGCGCCAGCAGCTTGCCTAGCGGGGGACCTAGCACAGATACGCAGTATTTT. This encodes CASSLPSGGPSTDTQYF. The full variable domain, in which reference TRBV5-1 and TRBJ2-3 provide the parts outside the CDR3, is KAGVTQTPRYLIKTRGQQVTLSCSPISGHRSVSWYQQTPGQGLQFLFEYFSETQRNKGNFPGRFSGRQFSNSRSEMNVSTLELGDSALYLCASSLPSGGPSTDTQYFGPGTRLTVL.

This chain joins TRBV11-3 and TRBJ2-1, with a weak D call TRBD1 (6 bases). Per the germline V gene, CDR1 is SGHNT and CDR2 is YENEEA. CDR3 length equals 16 residues. Trimming left V 5 bases short and J 1 base short, with 15 bases between. In DNA, the CDR3 is TGTGCCAGCAGCGGCCAGGGGACGAGGTCCTACAATGAGCAGTTCTTC. Translation: CASSGQGTRSYNEQFF. Using reference TRBV11-3 and TRBJ2-1 for the parts outside the CDR3, the full variable domain is EAGVVQSPRYKIIEKKQPVAFWCNPISGHNTLYWYLQNLGQGPELLIRYENEEAVDDSQLPKDRFSAERLKGVDSTLKIQPAELGDSAVYLCASSGQGTRSYNEQFFGPGTRLTVL.

The chain has TRBV6-5 and TRBJ2-1; tentatively, D is TRBD1 (5 bases). V gave up 2 bases and J gave up 5 bases, with 13 bases separating them. This CDR3 has 15 residues. The germline gives CDR1 MNHEY, CDR2 SVGAGI. Written as DNA, the CDR3 is TGTGCCAGCAGTTACGGGGCCAGGGATAACAATGAGCAGTTCTTC. Protein product: CASSYGARDNNEQFF.

The chain employs TRBV4-1 and TRBJ2-2, with TRBD2 identical over 13 bases. CDR1 is MGHRA and CDR2 is YSYEKL in the germline V gene. The CDR3 loop spans 18 amino acids. V lost 4 bases, J lost 5 bases, and 10 bases stayed unmatched. In nucleotides, the CDR3 is TGCGCCAGCAGCCTAGGGAGGACTAGCGGGGGTCGGACCGGGGAGCTGTTTTTT. Its translation is CASSLGRTSGGRTGELFF.

This clone turned up a few times. This chain links TRBV4-1 with TRBJ2-3; 14 bases are shared with TRBD2. CDR1 is MGHRA and CDR2 is YSYEKL in the germline V gene. Germline trimming cut 4 bases from V and 4 bases from J; bases unmatched to any gene: 10. The CDR3 has 18 residues. The CDR3 DNA follows: TGCGCCAGCAGCCTATGGACTAGCGGGGGGACCCACCCAGATACGCAGTATTTT. Its protein product is CASSLWTSGGTHPDTQYF.

This clone was counted between two and nine times. The chain carries TRBV18 and TRBJ1-1; D gene uncertain. This CDR3 is built from 14 residues. Trimming shortened V by 2 bases and J by 0 bases, and 7 bases separated the two germline ends. Germline V lookup: CDR1 KGHSH, CDR2 LQKENI. The CDR3 bases are TGTGCCAGCTCACCAGGGCAGATGAACACTGAAGCTTTCTTT. Its translation is CASSPGQMNTEAFF.

By proportion, this clone is medium-sized. This chain uses TRBV10-1 with TRBJ1-5; no definite D call. The CDR3 covers 12 residues. Per the germline V gene, CDR1 is WNHNN and CDR2 is SYGVQD (reference sequence). V was pared by 2 bases and J by 5 bases, with 4 bases between. In DNA form, the CDR3 reads TGCGCCAGCAGTGAGAGTGATCAGCCCCAGCATTTT. Translated, it gives CASSESDQPQHF.

V and J are TRBV5-1 and TRBJ1-4; maybe TRBD1 (5 bases). Germline CDR1 SGHRS, CDR2 YFSETQ. The CDR3 covers 15 residues. Between the trimmed V and J ends, which lost 4 bases and 8 bases, there was a span of 18 bases. CDR3 nucleotides: TGCGCCAGCAGCCCCGGGGGGATTGGCGGGGAAAAACTGTTTTTT. It yields the protein CASSPGGIGGEKLFF. Combining the CDR3 with reference TRBV5-1 and TRBJ1-4 gives the whole variable domain KAGVTQTPRYLIKTRGQQVTLSCSPISGHRSVSWYQQTPGQGLQFLFEYFSETQRNKGNFPGRFSGRQFSNSRSEMNVSTLELGDSALYLCASSPGGIGGEKLFFGSGTQLSVL.

The V and J genes are TRBV5-6 and TRBJ1-1; D is perhaps TRBD1 (5 bases). The germline CDR1 and CDR2 sequences are SGHDT and YYEEEE. Trimming removed 4 bases from V and 10 bases from J, with 17 bases in between. The CDR3 is 13 residues long. The CDR3 loop reads CASSPPAGGVAFF. CDR3 bases: TGTGCCAGCAGCCCCCCGGCAGGAGGGGTAGCTTTCTTT.

This clone was found a few times. In nucleotides, the CDR3 is TGTGCCAGCAGCCCAGCGACAGGGAACATTCAGTACTTC. This sequence encodes CASSPATGNIQYF. J is TRBJ2-4 and V is TRBV7-9, with 7 bases identical to TRBD1. The CDR3 runs 13 residues. The germline V gene encodes CDR1 SEHNR and CDR2 FQNEAQ (reference sequence). V was pared by 5 bases and J by 7 bases, with 5 bases of the junction left unmatched.

The V call is TRBV29-1, the J call TRBJ1-1; D not resolved. This CDR3 contains 12 residues. Germline loops: CDR1 SQVTM, CDR2 ANQGSEA. Trimming took 2 bases from V and 1 from J, leaving 5 bases between them. This chain's CDR3 is CSVESSNTEAFF. As DNA, the CDR3 is TGCAGCGTTGAATCCTCGAACACTGAAGCTTTCTTT.

This sequence joins TRBV7-2 and TRBJ1-5; unclear D gene. CDR1 SGHTA and CDR2 FQGNSA come from the germline V gene. The V gene lost 1 base and the J gene lost 4 bases, with 14 bases spanning the gap. The CDR3 has 16 residues. This CDR3 reads CASSLGTRSLNQPQHF. DNA of the CDR3: TGTGCCAGCAGCTTAGGTACTAGGAGCCTTAATCAGCCCCAGCATTTT.